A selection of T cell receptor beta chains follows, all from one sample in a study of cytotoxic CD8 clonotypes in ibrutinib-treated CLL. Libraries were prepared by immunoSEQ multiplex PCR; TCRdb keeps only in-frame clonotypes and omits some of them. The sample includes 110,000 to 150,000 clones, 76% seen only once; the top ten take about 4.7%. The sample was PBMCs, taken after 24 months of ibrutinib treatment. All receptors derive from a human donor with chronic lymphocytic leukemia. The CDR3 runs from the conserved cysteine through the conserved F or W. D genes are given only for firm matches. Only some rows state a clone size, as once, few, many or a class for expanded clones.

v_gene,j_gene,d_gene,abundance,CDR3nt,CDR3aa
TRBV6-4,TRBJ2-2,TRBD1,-,TGTGCCAGCAGCCCGGGACAGGGTGGCGCCGGGGAGCTGTTTTTT,CASSPGQGGAGELFF
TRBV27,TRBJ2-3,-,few,TGTGCCAGCAGTAGTGGACACACAGATACGCAGTATTTT,CASSSGHTDTQYF
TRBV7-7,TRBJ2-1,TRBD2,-,TGTGCTAGCAGCCGTCTCCCTAGCGGGGGGGCCTACAATGAGCAGTTCTTC,CASSRLPSGGAYNEQFF
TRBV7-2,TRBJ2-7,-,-,TGTGCCAGCAGCCCCGGGACGGTGAGCTCCTACGAGCAGTACTTC,CASSPGTVSSYEQYF
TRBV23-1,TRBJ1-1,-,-,TGCGCCAGCAGTCCCTCAGATGGGGCTCGCACTGAAGCTTTCTTT,CASSPSDGARTEAFF
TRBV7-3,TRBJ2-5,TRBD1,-,TGTGCCAGCAGCTCGGGACAGGGAGAGACCCAGTACTTC,CASSSGQGETQYF
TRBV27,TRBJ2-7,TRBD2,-,TGTGCCAGCAGTTTATTAACCCGGGGGGGGGTCTCCTACGAGCAGTACTTC,CASSLLTRGGVSYEQYF
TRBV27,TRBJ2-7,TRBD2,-,TGTGCCAGCGCCCAAGCGGGGGGACCGTACGAGCAGTACTTC,CASAQAGGPYEQYF
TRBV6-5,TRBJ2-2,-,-,TGTGCCAGCAGTTATGGGCGGACCTCGAACACCGGGGAGCTGTTTTTT,CASSYGRTSNTGELFF
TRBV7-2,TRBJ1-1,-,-,TGTGCCAGCAGCTTAGTAGCAGGGAGCCTCCAAGCTTTCTTT,CASSLVAGSLQAFF